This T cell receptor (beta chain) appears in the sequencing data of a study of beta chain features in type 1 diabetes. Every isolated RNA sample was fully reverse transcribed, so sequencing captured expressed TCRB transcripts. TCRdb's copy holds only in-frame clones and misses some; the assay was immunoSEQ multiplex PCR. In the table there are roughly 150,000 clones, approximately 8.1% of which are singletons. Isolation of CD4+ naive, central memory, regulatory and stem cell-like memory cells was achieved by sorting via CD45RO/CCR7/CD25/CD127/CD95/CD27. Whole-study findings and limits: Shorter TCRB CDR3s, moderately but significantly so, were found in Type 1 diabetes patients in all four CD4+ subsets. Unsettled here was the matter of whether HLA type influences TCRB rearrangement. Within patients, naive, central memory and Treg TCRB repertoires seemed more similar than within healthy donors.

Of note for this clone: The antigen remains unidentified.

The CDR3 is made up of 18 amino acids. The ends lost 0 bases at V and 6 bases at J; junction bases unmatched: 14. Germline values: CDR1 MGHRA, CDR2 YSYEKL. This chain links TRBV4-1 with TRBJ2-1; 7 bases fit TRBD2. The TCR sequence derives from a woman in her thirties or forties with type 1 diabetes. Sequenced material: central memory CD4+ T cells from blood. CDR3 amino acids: CASSQDLWTSGDSNEQFF. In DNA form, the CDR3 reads TGCGCCAGCAGCCAAGATCTTTGGACCAGCGGGGATTCCAATGAGCAGTTCTTC.